This TCR beta chain stems from a study of T-cell reconstitution after alpha-beta-depleted transplantation in children. Using unique molecular identifiers, the investigators prepared the TCRbeta library. TCRdb re-derived calls from the PCR reads in MiXCR, one entry per CDR3 protein. The data contain around 250,000 distinct CDR3 sequences, roughly 8.2% of them singletons. This clonotype was counted ten times or more. The V end lost 4 bases, the J end lost 2 bases, and 16 bases lay between the germline ends. The CDR3 totals 16 residues. Germline CDR1 and CDR2: LGHNA and YSLEER. The input for sequencing was PBMCs, mostly from graft donor cells, taken 180 days after TCRalphabeta/CD19-depleted stem cell transplant. The rearrangement joins TRBV4-3 to TRBJ2-3; D is undetermined. The source is a male patient between 10 and 17 years old who had a stem cell transplant for acute lymphoblastic leukemia, so the T cells may come from the graft donor. CDR3 region: CASSPRYYPTTDTQYF. The CDR3 DNA follows: TGCGCCAGCAGCCCCCGCTACTACCCCACCACAGATACGCAGTATTTT.